Below, 2 T cell receptor beta chains from the same sample are listed, as sequenced in a study of identical twins. TCRdb reprocessed the 5' RACE reads with MiXCR, giving one entry per CDR3 protein. The sample has over 550,000 distinct CDR3 sequences; roughly 7.1% are singletons. These data also featured in a second study, about yellow fever vaccine responses in identical twins.

Sequences were obtained from PBMCs. Receptor source: a woman aged 18-29 years in good health.

The CDR3 reads CSVEDRDRGSDTQYF. The CDR3, as DNA: TGCAGCGTTGAGGACCGGGACAGGGGCTCAGATACGCAGTATTTT. V gene TRBV29-1 combines with J gene TRBJ2-3, with 10 bases matching TRBD1. This CDR3 has 15 residues. V was pared by 3 bases and J by 4 bases, with 7 bases of the junction left unmatched. Per germline, CDR1 SQVTM and CDR2 ANQGSEA.

This clonotype was seen more than once but under ten times. The V and J genes are TRBV5-1 and TRBJ2-2; 7 bases fit TRBD1. Trimming removed 1 base from V and 4 bases from J; junction bases left unmatched: 4. The CDR3 extends over 15 amino acids. Germline lookup yields CDR1 SGHRS and CDR2 YFSETQ. The CDR3 DNA follows: TGCGCCAGCAGCTTGAGACAGGGTACCACCGGGGAGCTGTTTTTT. Its translation: CASSLRQGTTGELFF. Combining the CDR3 with reference TRBV5-1 and TRBJ2-2 gives the whole variable domain KAGVTQTPRYLIKTRGQQVTLSCSPISGHRSVSWYQQTPGQGLQFLFEYFSETQRNKGNFPGRFSGRQFSNSRSEMNVSTLELGDSALYLCASSLRQGTTGELFFGEGSRLTVL.